The present TCR beta chain was sequenced within a study of identical twins. The ends lost 1 base at V and 1 base at J; junction bases unmatched: 8. CDR1 is DFQATT and CDR2 is SNEGSKA in the germline V gene (reference sequence). The CDR3 sequence is 16 residues long. One entry per CDR3 protein results from TCRdb running MiXCR on the 5' RACE reads. The data show roughly 750,000 distinct CDR3 sequences, 21% seen once. The same sample was also studied in work on T cells expressing NK-cell markers.

The origin of this receptor is a woman aged 18 to 35 in good health. This chain uses TRBV20-1 with TRBJ2-3, with TRBD2 matching 7 bases. The sequenced sample consisted of PBMCs. The CDR3 region has the DNA TGCAGTGCTAGAGGGCGACGGGGGAGGGGCACAGATACGCAGTATTTT. This translates into CSARGRRGRGTDTQYF.